This T cell receptor (beta chain) was sequenced in a study of cytomegalovirus exposure and HLA in healthy donors. PCR used 60 Vbeta primers and 13 Jbeta primers. The assay was immunoSEQ multiplex PCR, and TCRdb's table has in-frame clones only and misses some. The sample has about 140,000 clones, 84% seen once. Sequencing was done on a sample of PBMCs. This TCR came from a boy aged 2-15 years in good health and CMV-seronegative.

CDR3 protein: CASSLTRLSNEKLFF. In nucleotides, the CDR3 is TGTGCCAGCAGCTTAACGCGGCTGTCTAATGAAAAACTGTTTTTT. The chain combines TRBV7-3 with TRBJ1-4; D remains ambiguous. CDR3 length equals 15 residues. V was clipped by 0 bases and J by 3 bases, with 8 bases between them. Germline V gene sequence: CDR1 SGHTA, CDR2 FQGTGA. The full variable domain, rest sourced from reference TRBV7-3 and TRBJ1-4, is GAGVSQTPSNKVTEKGKYVELRCDPISGHTALYWYRQSLGQGPEFLIYFQGTGAADDSGLPNDRFFAVRPEGSVSTLKIQRTERGDSAVYLCASSLTRLSNEKLFFGSGTQLSVL.